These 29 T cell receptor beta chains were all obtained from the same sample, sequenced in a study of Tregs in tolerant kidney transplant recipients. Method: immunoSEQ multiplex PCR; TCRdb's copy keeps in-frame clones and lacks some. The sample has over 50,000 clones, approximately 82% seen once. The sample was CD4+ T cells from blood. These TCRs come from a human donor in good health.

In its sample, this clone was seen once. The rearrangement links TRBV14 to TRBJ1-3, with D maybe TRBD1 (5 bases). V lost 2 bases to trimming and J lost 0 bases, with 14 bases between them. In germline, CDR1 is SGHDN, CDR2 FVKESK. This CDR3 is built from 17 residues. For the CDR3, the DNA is TGTGCCAGCAGCCAACAGGGAAGGGTCTACTCTGGAAACACCATATATTTT. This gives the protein CASSQQGRVYSGNTIYF.

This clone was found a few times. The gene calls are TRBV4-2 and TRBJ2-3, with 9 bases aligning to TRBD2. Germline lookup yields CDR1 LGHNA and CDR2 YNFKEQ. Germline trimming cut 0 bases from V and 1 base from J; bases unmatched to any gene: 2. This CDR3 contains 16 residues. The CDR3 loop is CASSQEGTSRTDTQYF. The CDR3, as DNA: TGTGCCAGCAGCCAAGAAGGGACTAGCCGCACAGATACGCAGTATTTT.

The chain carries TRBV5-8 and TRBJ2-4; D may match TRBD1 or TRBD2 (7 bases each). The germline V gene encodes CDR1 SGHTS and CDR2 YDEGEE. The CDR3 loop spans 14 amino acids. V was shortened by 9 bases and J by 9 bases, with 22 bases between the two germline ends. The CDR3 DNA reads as TGTGCCACCACGCAGGGACAGCCGGGGGGCATTCAGTACTTC. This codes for CATTQGQPGGIQYF.

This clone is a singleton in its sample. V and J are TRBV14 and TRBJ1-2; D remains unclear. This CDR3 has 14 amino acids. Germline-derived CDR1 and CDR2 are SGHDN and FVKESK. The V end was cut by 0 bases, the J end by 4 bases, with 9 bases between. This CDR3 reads CASSQDPRIYGYTF. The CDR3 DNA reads TGTGCCAGCAGCCAAGACCCCCGGATCTATGGCTACACCTTC.

The CDR3 spells CASSLGGIRETQYF. The DNA of the CDR3 is TGTGCCAGCAGCTTAGGAGGGATTAGAGAGACCCAGTACTTC. J is TRBJ2-5 and V is TRBV11-3, with D possibly being TRBD2 (5 bases). Trimming took off 1 base at V and 4 bases at J, with 10 bases between the two ends. Germline V lookup: CDR1 SGHNT, CDR2 YENEEA. CDR3 length: 14 amino acids.

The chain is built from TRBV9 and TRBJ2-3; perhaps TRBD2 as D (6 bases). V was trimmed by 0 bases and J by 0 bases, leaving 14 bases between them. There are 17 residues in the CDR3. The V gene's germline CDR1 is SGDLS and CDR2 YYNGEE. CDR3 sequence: CASSVAVLASSTDTQYF. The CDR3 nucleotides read TGTGCCAGCAGCGTAGCAGTCCTAGCGTCTAGCACAGATACGCAGTATTTT.

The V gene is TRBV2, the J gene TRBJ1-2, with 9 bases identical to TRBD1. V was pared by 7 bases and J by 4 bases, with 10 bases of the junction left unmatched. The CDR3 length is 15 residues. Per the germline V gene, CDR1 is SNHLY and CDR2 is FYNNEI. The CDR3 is CASMVTGGAGYGYTF. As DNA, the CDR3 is TGTGCCAGCATGGTAACAGGGGGCGCGGGCTATGGCTACACCTTC.

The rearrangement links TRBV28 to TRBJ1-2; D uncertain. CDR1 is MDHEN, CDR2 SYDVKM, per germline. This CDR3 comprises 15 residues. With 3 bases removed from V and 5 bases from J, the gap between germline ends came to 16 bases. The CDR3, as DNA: TGTGCCAGCAGTTTTTCCGCGACTGCCCTTTATGGCTACACCTTC. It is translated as CASSFSATALYGYTF.

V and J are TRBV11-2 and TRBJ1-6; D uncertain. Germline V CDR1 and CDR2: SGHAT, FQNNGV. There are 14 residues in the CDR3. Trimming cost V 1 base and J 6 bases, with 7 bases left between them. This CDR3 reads CASSLGPGNSPLHF. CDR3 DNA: TGTGCCAGCAGCTTAGGGCCGGGTAATTCACCCCTCCACTTT.

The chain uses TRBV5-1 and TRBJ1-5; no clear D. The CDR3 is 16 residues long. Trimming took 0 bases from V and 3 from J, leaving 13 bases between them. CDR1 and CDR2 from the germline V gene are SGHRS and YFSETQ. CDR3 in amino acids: CASSLGEFPPNQPQHF. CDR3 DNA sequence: TGCGCCAGCAGCTTGGGGGAATTTCCCCCCAATCAGCCCCAGCATTTT.

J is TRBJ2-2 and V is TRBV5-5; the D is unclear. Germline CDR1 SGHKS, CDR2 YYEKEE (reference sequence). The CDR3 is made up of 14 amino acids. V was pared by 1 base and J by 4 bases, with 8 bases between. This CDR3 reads CASSLIFPTGELFF. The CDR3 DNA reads TGTGCCAGCAGCTTGATTTTCCCCACCGGGGAGCTGTTTTTT.

The CDR3 region has the DNA TGTGCCAGCAATGATGGACAGCCCCCAGATACGCAGTATTTT. Amino acid sequence: CASNDGQPPDTQYF. The rearrangement joins TRBV2 to TRBJ2-3; TRBD1 might be the D (6 bases). The V and J ends lost 7 bases and 4 bases respectively, with 15 bases between them. Germline lookup yields CDR1 SNHLY and CDR2 FYNNEI. This CDR3 contains 14 residues.

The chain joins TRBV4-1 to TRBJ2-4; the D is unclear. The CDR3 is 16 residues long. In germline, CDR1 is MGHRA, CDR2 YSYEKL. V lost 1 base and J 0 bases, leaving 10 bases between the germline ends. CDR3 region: CASSQGPGLAKNIQYF. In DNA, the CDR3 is TGCGCCAGCAGCCAAGGTCCTGGCCTAGCCAAAAACATTCAGTACTTC.

The CDR3 loop reads CASSGLSLAGGRETQYF. CDR3 DNA: TGCGCCAGCAGTGGGTTGTCCCTAGCGGGGGGGAGGGAGACCCAGTACTTC. V and J are TRBV10-2 and TRBJ2-5, with TRBD2 identical over 12 bases. This CDR3 is 17 amino acids long. Germline values: CDR1 WSHSY, CDR2 SAAADI. V shed 4 bases, J shed 5 bases, and the junction held 11 bases outside the gene matches.

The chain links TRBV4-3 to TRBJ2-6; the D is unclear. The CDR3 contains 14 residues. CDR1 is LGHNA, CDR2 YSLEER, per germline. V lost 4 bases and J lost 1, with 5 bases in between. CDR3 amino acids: CASSPISGANVLTF. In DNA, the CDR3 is TGCGCCAGCAGCCCTATTTCTGGGGCCAACGTCCTGACTTTC.

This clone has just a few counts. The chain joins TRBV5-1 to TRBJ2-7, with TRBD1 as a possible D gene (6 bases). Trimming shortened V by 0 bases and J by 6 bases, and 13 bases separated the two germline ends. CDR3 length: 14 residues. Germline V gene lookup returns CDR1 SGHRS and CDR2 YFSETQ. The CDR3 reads CASSLDGRGSEQYF. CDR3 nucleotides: TGCGCCAGCAGCTTGGATGGCAGGGGTAGCGAGCAGTACTTC.

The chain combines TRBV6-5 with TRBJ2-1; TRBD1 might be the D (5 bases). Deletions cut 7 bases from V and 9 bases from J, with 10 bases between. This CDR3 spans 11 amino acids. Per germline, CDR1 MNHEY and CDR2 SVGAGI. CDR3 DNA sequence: TGTGCCAGCACCCAGGACACTGAGCAGTTCTTC. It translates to CASTQDTEQFF.

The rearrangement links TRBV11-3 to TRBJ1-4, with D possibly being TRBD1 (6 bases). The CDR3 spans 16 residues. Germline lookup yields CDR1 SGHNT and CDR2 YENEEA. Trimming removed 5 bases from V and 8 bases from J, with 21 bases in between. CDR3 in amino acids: CASSPGPQGGGEKLFF. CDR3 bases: TGTGCCAGCAGCCCAGGACCACAGGGTGGAGGGGAAAAACTGTTTTTT.

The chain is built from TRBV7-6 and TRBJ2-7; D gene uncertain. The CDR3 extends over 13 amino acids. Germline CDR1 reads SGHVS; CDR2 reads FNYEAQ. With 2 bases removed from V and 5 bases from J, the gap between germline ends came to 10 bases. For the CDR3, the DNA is TGTGCCAGCAGCTTATTTGCCCAGGACGAGCAGTACTTC. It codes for CASSLFAQDEQYF.

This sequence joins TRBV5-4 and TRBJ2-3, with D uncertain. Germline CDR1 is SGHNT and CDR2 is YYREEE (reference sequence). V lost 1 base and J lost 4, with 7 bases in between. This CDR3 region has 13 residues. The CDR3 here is CASSLPPSDTQYF. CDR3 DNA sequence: TGTGCCAGCAGCTTGCCCCCATCAGATACGCAGTATTTT.

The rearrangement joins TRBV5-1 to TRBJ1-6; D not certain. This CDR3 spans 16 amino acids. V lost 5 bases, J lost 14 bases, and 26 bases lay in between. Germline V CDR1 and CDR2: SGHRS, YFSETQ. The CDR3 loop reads CASSGQINAPVGALHF. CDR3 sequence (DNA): TGCGCCAGCAGTGGGCAAATCAACGCTCCGGTAGGAGCCCTCCACTTT.

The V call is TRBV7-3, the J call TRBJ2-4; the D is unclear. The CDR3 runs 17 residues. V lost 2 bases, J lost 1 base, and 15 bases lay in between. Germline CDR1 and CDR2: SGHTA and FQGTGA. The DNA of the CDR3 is TGTGCCAGCAGCTTACTCACTTTGACTGGGGCCAAAAACATTCAGTACTTC. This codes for CASSLLTLTGAKNIQYF. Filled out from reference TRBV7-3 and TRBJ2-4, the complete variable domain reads GAGVSQTPSNKVTEKGKYVELRCDPISGHTALYWYRQSLGQGPEFLIYFQGTGAADDSGLPNDRFFAVRPEGSVSTLKIQRTERGDSAVYLCASSLLTLTGAKNIQYFGAGTRLSVL.

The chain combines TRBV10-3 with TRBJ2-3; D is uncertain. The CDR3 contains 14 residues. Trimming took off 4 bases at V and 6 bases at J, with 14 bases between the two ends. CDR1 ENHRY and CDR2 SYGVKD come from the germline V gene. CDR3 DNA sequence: TGTGCCATCAGTGCCGGGCCCCGAAGGGATACGCAGTATTTT. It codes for CAISAGPRRDTQYF.

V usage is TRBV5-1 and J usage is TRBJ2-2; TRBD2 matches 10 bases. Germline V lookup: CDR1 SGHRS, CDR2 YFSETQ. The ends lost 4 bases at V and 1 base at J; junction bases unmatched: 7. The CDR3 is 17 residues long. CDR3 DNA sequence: TGCGCCAGCAGCCGCCTAGCGGGGGCCGTGAACACCGGGGAGCTGTTTTTT. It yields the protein CASSRLAGAVNTGELFF.

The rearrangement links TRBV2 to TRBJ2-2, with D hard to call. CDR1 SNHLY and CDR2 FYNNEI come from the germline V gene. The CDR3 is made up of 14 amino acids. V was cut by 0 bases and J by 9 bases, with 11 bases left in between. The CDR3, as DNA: TGTGCCAGCAGTGAAGCTGTAGCAGGAAGGGAGCTGTTTTTT. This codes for CASSEAVAGRELFF.

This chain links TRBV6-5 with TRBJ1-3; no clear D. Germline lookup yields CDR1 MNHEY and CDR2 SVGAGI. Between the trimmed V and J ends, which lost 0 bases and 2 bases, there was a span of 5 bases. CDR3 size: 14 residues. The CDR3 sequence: CASSYSSTGNTIYF. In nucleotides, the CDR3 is TGTGCCAGCAGTTACTCAAGTACTGGAAACACCATATATTTT.

For the CDR3, the DNA is TGTGCCAGCAGCGTATCTAGCGGGTGGAGTAATGAGCAGTTCTTC. It is translated as CASSVSSGWSNEQFF. The J gene is TRBJ2-1, the V gene TRBV9; TRBD2 agrees at 8 bases. Germline V gives CDR1 SGDLS, CDR2 YYNGEE. The V and J ends lost 1 base and 7 bases, in that order; junction bases with no gene match: 7. This CDR3 comprises 15 residues.

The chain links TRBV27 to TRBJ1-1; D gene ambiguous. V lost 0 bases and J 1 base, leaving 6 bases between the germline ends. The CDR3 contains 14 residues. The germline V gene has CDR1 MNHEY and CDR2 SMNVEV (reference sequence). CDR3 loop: CASSLSARNTEAFF. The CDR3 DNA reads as TGTGCCAGCAGTTTATCCGCACGGAACACTGAAGCTTTCTTT.

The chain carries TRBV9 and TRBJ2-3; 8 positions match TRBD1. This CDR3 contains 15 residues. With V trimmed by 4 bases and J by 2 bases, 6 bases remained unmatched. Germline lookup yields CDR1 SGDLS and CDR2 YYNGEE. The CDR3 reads CASSITTGATDTQYF. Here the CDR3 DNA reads TGTGCCAGCAGCATAACGACAGGGGCCACAGATACGCAGTATTTT.